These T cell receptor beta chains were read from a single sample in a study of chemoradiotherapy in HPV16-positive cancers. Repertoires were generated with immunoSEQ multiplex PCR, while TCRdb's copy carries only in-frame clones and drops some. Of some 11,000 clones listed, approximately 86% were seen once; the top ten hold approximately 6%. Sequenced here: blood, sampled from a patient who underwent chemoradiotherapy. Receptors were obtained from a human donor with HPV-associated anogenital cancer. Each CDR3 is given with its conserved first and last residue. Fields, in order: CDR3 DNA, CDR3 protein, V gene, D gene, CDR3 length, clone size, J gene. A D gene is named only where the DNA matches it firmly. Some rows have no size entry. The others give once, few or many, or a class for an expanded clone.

CDR3 DNA: TGTGCCAGCAGCCAGGCAAATAAGGGCTCACCCCTCCACTTT; CDR3 protein: CASSQANKGSPLHF; V gene: TRBV14; D gene: .; CDR3 length: 14; clone size: .; J gene: TRBJ1-6
CDR3 DNA: TGTGCCATCGGTGAAAGGAGCGGGGCCCCTAGCACAGATACGCAGTATTTT; CDR3 protein: CAIGERSGAPSTDTQYF; V gene: TRBV10-3; D gene: TRBD2; CDR3 length: 17; clone size: .; J gene: TRBJ2-3
CDR3 DNA: TGTGCCAGCTCACAAAGCGAGGGTTCCGGTGGCTACACCTTC; CDR3 protein: CASSQSEGSGGYTF; V gene: TRBV18; D gene: .; CDR3 length: 14; clone size: .; J gene: TRBJ1-2
CDR3 DNA: TGTGCCATCAGGCCAGGGGAGGGCAATGAGCAGTTCTTC; CDR3 protein: CAIRPGEGNEQFF; V gene: TRBV10-3; D gene: .; CDR3 length: 13; clone size: .; J gene: TRBJ2-1
CDR3 DNA: TGTGCCAGCAGTGAAGCCGCAGATACGCAGTATTTT; CDR3 protein: CASSEAADTQYF; V gene: TRBV6-1; D gene: .; CDR3 length: 12; clone size: .; J gene: TRBJ2-3
CDR3 DNA: TGTGCCAGCATCTTGCGGGCAGCCGATATGAACACTGAAGCTTTCTTT; CDR3 protein: CASILRAADMNTEAFF; V gene: TRBV5-8; D gene: .; CDR3 length: 16; clone size: .; J gene: TRBJ1-1
CDR3 DNA: TGTGCCTGGAGTTTCGGGGGAAGTACCTACGAGCAGTACTTC; CDR3 protein: CAWSFGGSTYEQYF; V gene: TRBV30; D gene: .; CDR3 length: 14; clone size: few; J gene: TRBJ2-7
CDR3 DNA: TGTGCCAGCAGCCAGGACAGGGATCAGCCCCAGCATTTT; CDR3 protein: CASSQDRDQPQHF; V gene: TRBV4-2; D gene: TRBD1; CDR3 length: 13; clone size: .; J gene: TRBJ1-5
CDR3 DNA: TGTGCCAGCTCACGGGGAGATGTTAATTCACCCCTCCACTTT; CDR3 protein: CASSRGDVNSPLHF; V gene: TRBV18; D gene: .; CDR3 length: 14; clone size: .; J gene: TRBJ1-6
CDR3 DNA: TGTGCCAGAAGCTCCATACCGCGGGGATCAACTAATGAAAAACTGTTTTTT; CDR3 protein: CARSSIPRGSTNEKLFF; V gene: TRBV5-3; D gene: .; CDR3 length: 17; clone size: .; J gene: TRBJ1-4
CDR3 DNA: TGTGCCAGCTCACCGCCGGGACAGGGATCCCCCTACGAGCAGTACTTC; CDR3 protein: CASSPPGQGSPYEQYF; V gene: TRBV18; D gene: TRBD1; CDR3 length: 16; clone size: .; J gene: TRBJ2-7
CDR3 DNA: TGTGCCACCTGGACAGGGTTAATCTACGAGCAGTACTTC; CDR3 protein: CATWTGLIYEQYF; V gene: TRBV6-1; D gene: TRBD1; CDR3 length: 13; clone size: .; J gene: TRBJ2-7
CDR3 DNA: TGTGCCAGCAGTCCGTGGGCTGACTTCTCCTATAATTCACCCCTCCACTTT; CDR3 protein: CASSPWADFSYNSPLHF; V gene: TRBV2; D gene: .; CDR3 length: 17; clone size: .; J gene: TRBJ1-6
CDR3 DNA: TGTGCCAGCAGTTACACCAGGGATTCTGAGCAGTTCTTC; CDR3 protein: CASSYTRDSEQFF; V gene: TRBV6-5; D gene: .; CDR3 length: 13; clone size: few; J gene: TRBJ2-1
CDR3 DNA: TGTGCCAGCAGCTTAGAGGGAACTAGCGGGGGCTACGAGCAGTACTTC; CDR3 protein: CASSLEGTSGGYEQYF; V gene: TRBV7-2; D gene: TRBD2; CDR3 length: 16; clone size: .; J gene: TRBJ2-7